The sequence of this T cell receptor (beta chain) was determined in a study of blood T cell repertoires in COVID-19. As handled by the study authors: Amplification of reference gene primers provided the estimated nucleated cell counts. TCRdb's copy holds only in-frame clones and misses some; the assay was immunoSEQ multiplex PCR. Clone size and V and J calls were adopted from that table, with D and trimming inferred from the DNA. The sample includes around 450,000 clones, 87% seen only once; the top ten take over 1.5%. After removal of 5 bases from V and 12 bases from J, the junction contained 9 bases not matched to a gene. CDR3 length: 14 residues. Germline-derived CDR1 and CDR2 are SEHNR and FQNEAQ (reference sequence). Participants, about 18 to 100 years old, spanned approximately 26 US areas.

Input material: PBMCs or T cells enriched from blood (not recorded which). This chain links TRBV7-9 with TRBJ1-3, with 11 nucleotides matching TRBD1. The clonotype was recovered from a woman aged 18-35 years with acute COVID-19. CDR3 protein: CASSHATGQGDIYF. In DNA form, the CDR3 reads TGTGCCAGCAGCCACGCAACGGGACAGGGGGACATATATTTT.